The rows below give T cell receptor beta chains drawn from one sample of a study of blood T cell repertoires in COVID-19. TCRdb's table, derived via immunoSEQ multiplex PCR, lists solely in-frame clones and lacks some. The profile shows some 150,000 clones, about 86% of them singletons. Sequencing was done on a sample of peripheral blood. The receptors were sampled from a woman in her fifties or sixties with active or convalescent COVID-19. The CDR3 runs from the conserved cysteine through the conserved F or W. A D gene is named only where the DNA matches it firmly. Only some rows state a clone size, as once, few, many or a class for expanded clones.

abundance | j_gene | d_gene | v_gene | CDR3nt | CDR3aa
NA | TRBJ1-2 | TRBD1 | TRBV6-1 | TGTGCCAGCAGTGAAAACAGGGGTCCCTCCTTCGGCTACACCTTC | CASSENRGPSFGYTF
NA | TRBJ1-1 | TRBD1 | TRBV7-6 | TGTGCCAGCAGCTTAGGCTTAGGGACAGGGAATACTGAAGCTTTCTTT | CASSLGLGTGNTEAFF
NA | TRBJ2-3 | NA | TRBV5-1 | TGCGCCAGCAGCTTGTTCGGGGGAGAGGCAGATACGCAGTATTTT | CASSLFGGEADTQYF
NA | TRBJ1-4 | NA | TRBV19 | TGTGCCAGTAGTCGACGACAGTTTAATGAAAAACTGTTTTTT | CASSRRQFNEKLFF
once | TRBJ1-1 | TRBD1 | TRBV20-1 | TGCAGTGCTTCAAACAGGGGGGAAGCTTTCTTT | CSASNRGEAFF
NA | TRBJ1-5 | NA | TRBV19 | TGTGCCAGTAGTATAGATAAGCGACAGTTATATAGCAATCAGCCCCAGCATTTT | CASSIDKRQLYSNQPQHF
NA | TRBJ2-3 | NA | TRBV28 | TGTGCCAGCACAGTACAGGGATTGACAGATACGCAGTATTTT | CASTVQGLTDTQYF
NA | TRBJ2-7 | NA | TRBV28 | TGTGCCAGCAGTCCCGCCTACGAGCAGTACTTC | CASSPAYEQYF
NA | TRBJ2-5 | TRBD2 | TRBV6-9 | TGTGCCATCTCGGCTAGCGGGAAAGAGACCCAGTACTTC | CAISASGKETQYF
NA | TRBJ1-6 | NA | TRBV4-3 | TGCGCCAGCAGCCAAGCGTACAGGGAGAATTCACCCCTCCACTTT | CASSQAYRENSPLHF
NA | TRBJ2-2 | NA | TRBV19 | TGTGCCAGTAGTATCGGACAGATCGGGGAGCTGTTTTTT | CASSIGQIGELFF